One sample yielded the 30 T cell receptor beta chains listed below, sequenced in a study of blood T cell repertoires in COVID-19. Using immunoSEQ multiplex PCR, the repertoire was profiled, and TCRdb retains in-frame clones only, with some absent. In the table there are 89,000 or so clones, roughly 90% of which are singletons. The sequencing sample was made of peripheral blood. The source is a man aged 50-60 years with COVID-19, enrolled during active disease.

The gene calls are TRBV11-3 and TRBJ1-2; a possible D gene is TRBD1 (6 bases). V lost 3 bases, J lost 4 bases, and 9 bases lay in between. The V gene's germline CDR1 is SGHNT and CDR2 YENEEA. The CDR3 extends over 13 amino acids. This CDR3 is CASSFRTVYGYTF. CDR3 sequence (DNA): TGTGCCAGCAGCTTCAGGACAGTCTATGGCTACACCTTC.

CDR3 in amino acids: CASSEMAGDRSTYEQYF. CDR3 in DNA: TGTGCCAGCAGTGAAATGGCGGGGGACAGGAGCACCTACGAGCAGTACTTC. The genes are TRBV25-1 and TRBJ2-7; weak D call: TRBD1 (8 bases). The germline V gene has CDR1 MGHDK and CDR2 SYGVNS. The CDR3 covers 17 residues. V lost 2 bases to trimming and J lost 2 bases, with 19 bases between them.

The V gene is TRBV15, the J gene TRBJ2-7; D may be TRBD2 (6 bases). This CDR3 region has 13 residues. CDR1 is LNHNV and CDR2 is YYDKDF in the germline V gene (reference sequence). V gave up 1 base and J gave up 5 bases, with 9 bases separating them. CDR3 loop: CATSRVRGNEQYF. The CDR3 nucleotides are TGTGCCACCAGCAGAGTACGGGGGAACGAGCAGTACTTC.

The J gene is TRBJ2-2, the V gene TRBV4-3; 12 bases fit TRBD2. CDR3 length: 17 residues. With V trimmed by 1 base and J by 7 bases, 7 bases remained unmatched. CDR1 is LGHNA, CDR2 YSLEER, per germline. In DNA, the CDR3 is TGCGCCAGCAGCCAAGGGACTAGCGGGGTCCCCGGCGGGGAGCTGTTTTTT. Its translation: CASSQGTSGVPGGELFF.

V and J are TRBV14 and TRBJ2-1, with TRBD2 as a possible D gene (6 bases). CDR1 and CDR2 from the germline V gene are SGHDN and FVKESK. This CDR3 comprises 14 residues. The V gene lost 1 base and the J gene lost 8 bases, with 12 bases spanning the gap. The CDR3 DNA reads TGTGCCAGCAGCCAAGGTTCGGGGAGGTATGAGCAGTTCTTC. Its translation is CASSQGSGRYEQFF.

Concerning this clone: A junction boundary mismatches the germline segment, possibly from a read error. CDR3 loop: CASSHSLGLNQPQHF. The CDR3 DNA follows: TGTGCCAGCAGTCACTCTTTGGGACTTAATCAGCCCCAGCATTTT. The rearrangement uses TRBV6-5 and TRBJ1-5; D may be TRBD1 (5 bases). The CDR3 loop spans 15 amino acids. Germline assignment: CDR1 MNHEY and CDR2 SVGAGI.

About this clone: Relative to the germline gene, one junction end is altered; a read error may explain this. The chain combines TRBV6-6 with TRBJ2-3, with a possible D match to TRBD2 (6 bases). The CDR3 is 16 amino acids. CDR1 is MNHNY, CDR2 SVGAGI, per germline (reference sequence). The CDR3 DNA follows: TGTGCCAGCAGTAACTCGAATAGCGGAAGCACAGATACGCAGTATTTT. The encoded protein is CASSNSNSGSTDTQYF.

This clone came up once. The chain joins TRBV28 to TRBJ1-1; D remains unclear. The V gene's germline CDR1 is MDHEN and CDR2 SYDVKM. The germline V and J ends were trimmed by 6 bases and 4 bases, with 15 bases remaining between them. This CDR3 has 14 amino acids. The CDR3, as DNA: TGTGCCAGCAGCTCCTTTCCGGGTGGCACTGAAGCTTTCTTT. It codes for CASSSFPGGTEAFF.

V is TRBV18 and J is TRBJ2-3, with TRBD2 identical over 12 bases. V was clipped by 3 bases and J by 4 bases; unmatched bases: 5. Per the germline V gene, CDR1 is KGHSH and CDR2 is LQKENI. This CDR3 has 16 amino acids. CDR3 in DNA: TGTGCCAGCTCACCGCCGGGACTAGCGGGTTCAGATACGCAGTATTTT. It is translated as CASSPPGLAGSDTQYF.

The chain recombines TRBV19 with TRBJ2-3, with 7 positions matching TRBD2. V lost 5 bases, J lost 5 bases, and 10 bases stayed unmatched. The CDR3 has 15 residues. CDR1 is LNHDA, CDR2 SQIVND, per germline (reference sequence). The CDR3 DNA sequence: TGTGCCAGTAGTGGCTGGGGGGGTGTTGGAGATACGCAGTATTTT. Translating it yields CASSGWGGVGDTQYF.

The gene calls are TRBV18 and TRBJ1-2, with D possibly matching TRBD1 (5 bases). V lost 6 bases and J 4 bases, leaving 12 bases between the germline ends. The CDR3 runs to 13 residues. The germline V gene encodes CDR1 KGHSH and CDR2 LQKENI. The CDR3 reads CASSADSPYGYTF. The CDR3 DNA is TGTGCCAGCTCTGCCGACAGCCCCTATGGCTACACCTTC.

V usage is TRBV7-8 and J usage is TRBJ2-7; 9 nucleotides match TRBD1. Losses at the gene ends were 5 bases for V and 2 bases for J; bases not matched to a gene: 10. Germline CDR1 and CDR2: SGHVS and FQNEAQ. The CDR3 consists of 16 residues. The CDR3 spells CASSIGQGHDTYEQYF. The CDR3 coding sequence is TGTGCCAGCAGCATCGGACAGGGGCATGATACCTACGAGCAGTACTTC.

The chain uses TRBV11-3 and TRBJ1-2; D remains unclear. From germline, CDR1 is SGHNT and CDR2 YENEEA. The germline V and J ends were trimmed by 5 bases and 5 bases, with 27 bases remaining between them. The CDR3 loop spans 18 amino acids. CDR3 loop: CASSPSPGEKGREYGYTF. CDR3 nucleotide sequence: TGTGCCAGCAGCCCCTCCCCCGGGGAGAAAGGGAGGGAGTATGGCTACACCTTC.

The chain is built from TRBV27 and TRBJ1-5, with 9 bases matching TRBD1. The trim removed 6 bases at V and 6 bases at J, leaving 6 bases unmatched. There are 14 residues in the CDR3. CDR1 and CDR2 (germline): MNHEY, SMNVEV (reference sequence). The DNA of the CDR3 is TGTGCCAGCAGCCCCGGGACAGGGCTTCAGCCCCAGCATTTT. Protein product: CASSPGTGLQPQHF.

The count of this clone is one. The chain has TRBV7-9 and TRBJ1-3, with D uncertain. Germline CDR1 reads SEHNR; CDR2 reads FQNEAQ (reference sequence). This CDR3 comprises 15 residues. V was clipped by 1 base and J by 0 bases, with 7 bases between them. DNA of the CDR3: TGTGCCAGCAGCTTAGGGGGAGACTCTGGAAACACCATATATTTT. Protein sequence: CASSLGGDSGNTIYF.

This clone was recorded a few times. The chain is built from TRBV7-8 and TRBJ1-4; 10 nucleotides match TRBD1. Trimming cost V 5 bases and J 8 bases; bases outside gene matches: 5. CDR3 size: 14 residues. Germline V gene lookup returns CDR1 SGHVS and CDR2 FQNEAQ. CDR3 protein: CASSKDRGREKLFF. In DNA, the CDR3 is TGTGCCAGCAGCAAAGACAGGGGGCGAGAAAAACTGTTTTTT.

The V and J genes are TRBV15 and TRBJ1-2; TRBD1 is a possible D gene (5 bases). V lost 0 bases and J 10 bases, leaving 21 bases between the germline ends. The CDR3 totals 16 residues. Germline loops: CDR1 LNHNV, CDR2 YYDKDF (reference sequence). CDR3 amino acids: CATSREMVQVPVDYTF. The CDR3 DNA sequence: TGTGCCACCAGCAGAGAAATGGTACAGGTTCCCGTTGACTACACCTTC.

V usage is TRBV28 and J usage is TRBJ2-5, with D possibly TRBD2 on 6 matching bases. Trimming pared 5 bases from V and 3 bases from J, leaving 16 bases between. Germline V gene sequence: CDR1 MDHEN, CDR2 SYDVKM. The CDR3 is made up of 15 amino acids. Written as DNA, the CDR3 is TGTGCCAGCAGTCCACTTAAGATAGCGGAAGAGACCCAGTACTTC. This codes for CASSPLKIAEETQYF. The full variable domain, in which reference TRBV28 and TRBJ2-5 provide the parts outside the CDR3, is DVKVTQSSRYLVKRTGEKVFLECVQDMDHENMFWYRQDPGLGLRLIYFSYDVKMKEKGDIPEGYSVSREKKERFSLILESASTNQTSMYLCASSPLKIAEETQYFGPGTRLLVL.

This chain uses TRBV6-5 with TRBJ1-4; possible D gene TRBD1, 5 bases. The CDR3 runs 14 residues. Trimming removed 6 bases from V and 5 bases from J, with 13 bases in between. Germline lookup yields CDR1 MNHEY and CDR2 SVGAGI. The CDR3 DNA reads TGTGCCAGCAGCCTGACAGTCAAGAATGAAAAACTGTTTTTT. It specifies CASSLTVKNEKLFF.

This chain joins TRBV11-1 and TRBJ2-4, with 9 bases that match TRBD1. Losses at the gene ends were 5 bases for V and 0 bases for J; bases not matched to a gene: 5. The germline V gene has CDR1 SGHAT and CDR2 FQDESV (reference sequence). The CDR3 is 16 amino acids. The CDR3 region is CASSPRDRVAKNIQYF. For the CDR3, the DNA is TGTGCCAGCAGCCCCCGGGACAGGGTAGCCAAAAACATTCAGTACTTC.

V is TRBV5-4 and J is TRBJ1-2; D remains ambiguous. V lost 3 bases, J lost 2 bases, and 14 bases lay in between. Per germline, CDR1 SGHNT and CDR2 YYREEE (reference sequence). The CDR3 spans 15 residues. CDR3 amino acids: CASSSGLAGNYGYTF. CDR3 DNA: TGTGCCAGCAGCTCGGGTCTTGCGGGAAACTATGGCTACACCTTC.

CDR3 amino acids: CASSRVLYEQYF. The CDR3 bases are TGTGCCAGCAGTCGGGTTCTCTACGAGCAGTACTTC. The chain uses TRBV6-2 or TRBV6-3 and TRBJ2-7; the D is unclear. The CDR3 has 12 residues. The V gene's germline CDR1 is MNHEY and CDR2 SVGEGT. The germline V and J ends were trimmed by 5 bases and 3 bases, with 8 bases remaining between them.

This rearrangement joins TRBV5-1 to TRBJ1-1; D uncertain. Per the germline V gene, CDR1 is SGHRS and CDR2 is YFSETQ. Trimming took off 0 bases at V and 6 bases at J, with 9 bases between the two ends. The CDR3 contains 13 residues. The CDR3 spells CASSLAPTAEAFF. DNA of the CDR3: TGCGCCAGCAGCTTGGCCCCCACAGCTGAAGCTTTCTTT. The full variable domain, in which reference TRBV5-1 and TRBJ1-1 provide the parts outside the CDR3, is KAGVTQTPRYLIKTRGQQVTLSCSPISGHRSVSWYQQTPGQGLQFLFEYFSETQRNKGNFPGRFSGRQFSNSRSEMNVSTLELGDSALYLCASSLAPTAEAFFGQGTRLTVV.

V is TRBV7-8 and J is TRBJ2-2; the D gene is possibly TRBD1 (5 bases). Trimming left V 1 base short and J 7 bases short, with 10 bases between. Germline assignment: CDR1 SGHVS and CDR2 FQNEAQ. CDR3 size: 14 residues. CDR3 DNA sequence: TGTGCCAGCAGCTTAGAACAGGTGGTCGGGGAGCTGTTTTTT. Translated: CASSLEQVVGELFF.

The chain joins TRBV10-3 to TRBJ2-3; D is undetermined. The V end was cut by 10 bases, the J end by 3 bases, with 11 bases between. The CDR3 has 12 residues. The V gene's germline CDR1 is ENHRY and CDR2 SYGVKD. Written as DNA, the CDR3 is TGTGCCAGCGTCGGGTTGACAGATACGCAGTATTTT. Translation: CASVGLTDTQYF.

The chain couples TRBV10-2 to TRBJ2-1; D remains unclear. The CDR3 totals 15 residues. CDR1 is WSHSY and CDR2 is SAAADI in the germline V gene. V was clipped by 0 bases and J by 7 bases, with 13 bases between them. CDR3 sequence (DNA): TGCGCCAGCAGTGAGTCGATAGTAGCTTGGAATGAGCAGTTCTTC. It encodes CASSESIVAWNEQFF.

The genes are TRBV18 and TRBJ1-5, with 10 bases matching TRBD1. There are 16 residues in the CDR3. CDR1 KGHSH and CDR2 LQKENI come from the germline V gene. The trim removed 2 bases at V and 3 bases at J, leaving 4 bases unmatched. CDR3 DNA: TGTGCCAGCTCACCAGAGGGACAGGGGTCCAATCAGCCCCAGCATTTT. Translation gives CASSPEGQGSNQPQHF.

The rearrangement links TRBV11-2 to TRBJ2-1; D perhaps matches TRBD1 (5 bases). V was clipped by 5 bases and J by 0 bases, with 17 bases between them. The V gene's germline CDR1 is SGHAT and CDR2 FQNNGV. The CDR3 totals 17 residues. CDR3 in DNA: TGTGCCAGCAGCCGGGTAGGACACTTGAGCTCCTACAATGAGCAGTTCTTC. It specifies CASSRVGHLSSYNEQFF.

This clone came up once. The rearrangement uses TRBV30 and TRBJ1-1; 7 bases match TRBD1. V lost 2 bases and J lost 0; bases outside the gene matches: 3. There are 14 residues in the CDR3. The germline CDR1 and CDR2 sequences are GTSNPN and SVGIG (reference sequence). For the CDR3, the DNA is TGTGCCTGGAGTAGGGGACAGTTGAACACTGAAGCTTTCTTT. It is translated as CAWSRGQLNTEAFF.

This sequence joins TRBV15 and TRBJ1-1; 7 bases match TRBD1. The CDR3 is 15 amino acids. V lost 0 bases and J lost 4; bases outside the gene matches: 5. Germline-derived CDR1 and CDR2 are LNHNV and YYDKDF (reference sequence). For the CDR3, the DNA is TGTGCCACCAGCAGAGATTTGGGACAGCTCACTGAAGCTTTCTTT. Residues: CATSRDLGQLTEAFF.